This T cell receptor beta chain was recorded in a study of cytomegalovirus exposure and HLA in healthy donors. Whole-study results and caveats: Reported performance of the classifier showed diagnosis of cytomegalovirus status with high specificity and sensitivity.

Primers: 60 Vbeta forward and 13 Jbeta reverse. Repertoires were generated with immunoSEQ multiplex PCR, while TCRdb's copy carries only in-frame clones and drops some. The data show around 62,000 clones, 60% to 80% seen once. As for this clone: Its antigen is undetermined.

The CDR3 has 13 residues. Trimming removed 10 bases from V and 0 bases from J, with 9 bases in between. The germline V gene encodes CDR1 MNHEY and CDR2 SVGAGI. Material: PBMCs. This sequence originates from a male donor in good health and CMV-seropositive. The V call is TRBV6-5, the J call TRBJ1-4; tentatively, D is TRBD1 (5 bases). Written as DNA, the CDR3 is TGTGCCACCAAGACAGCAACTAATGAAAAACTGTTTTTT. Protein: CATKTATNEKLFF.